These 16 T cell receptor beta chains were all obtained from the same sample, sequenced in a study of cytomegalovirus exposure and HLA in healthy donors. Researchers ran the PCR with 60 Vbeta and 13 Jbeta primers. The method was immunoSEQ multiplex PCR; TCRdb's version includes in-frame clones alone and lacks a portion of them. The sample has 150,000 to 200,000 clones, around 86% seen once. Sequenced material: PBMCs. The receptors here all came from a young woman in good health and CMV-seronegative.

V and J are TRBV13 and TRBJ2-7, with 10 bases identical to TRBD2. The V and J ends lost 5 bases and 3 bases, in that order; junction bases with no gene match: 4. This CDR3 is 14 amino acids long. Per germline, CDR1 PRHDT and CDR2 FYEKMQ (reference sequence). The CDR3 DNA sequence: TGTGCCAGCAGCCCCGGGACTAGCGACTACGAGCAGTACTTC. Residues: CASSPGTSDYEQYF.

This chain uses TRBV2 with TRBJ1-4, with D perhaps matching TRBD1 (6 bases). V gave up 3 bases and J gave up 7 bases, with 12 bases separating them. Per the germline V gene, CDR1 is SNHLY and CDR2 is FYNNEI. The length of the CDR3 is 14 residues. CDR3 sequence reads: CASSEGGAVEKLFF. In DNA, the CDR3 is TGTGCCAGCAGTGAGGGGGGGGCGGTTGAAAAACTGTTTTTT.

The chain recombines TRBV4-2 with TRBJ1-6; 7 nucleotides match TRBD1. Looked up from germline, CDR1 is LGHNA and CDR2 is YNFKEQ. The V segment lost 4 bases and the J segment 5 bases; nucleotides outside the gene matches: 2. The CDR3 loop spans 14 amino acids. As DNA, the CDR3 is TGTGCCAGCAGCCTTACAGGGGATAATTCACCCCTCCACTTT. It codes for CASSLTGDNSPLHF.

J is TRBJ2-7 and V is TRBV6-5; perhaps TRBD1 as D (6 bases). Looked up from germline, CDR1 is MNHEY and CDR2 is SVGAGI. Trimming pared 2 bases from V and 4 bases from J, leaving 12 bases between. The CDR3 totals 14 residues. In nucleotides, the CDR3 is TGTGCCAGCAGTTACGTCCAGGGGAGATACGAGCAGTACTTC. Its protein is CASSYVQGRYEQYF.

This clone was observed once. The chain employs TRBV9 and TRBJ2-1, with 8 bases that match TRBD2. The length of the CDR3 is 13 residues. Looked up from germline, CDR1 is SGDLS and CDR2 is YYNGEE. V dropped 4 bases and J dropped 9; count of bases not matched to a gene: 6. CDR3 nucleotides: TGTGCCAGCAGCCCTCCACGGGGGGGTGAGCAGTTCTTC. It yields the protein CASSPPRGGEQFF. The full variable domain, in which reference TRBV9 and TRBJ2-1 provide the parts outside the CDR3, is DSGVTQTPKHLITATGQRVTLRCSPRSGDLSVYWYQQSLDQGLQFLIQYYNGEERAKGNILERFSAQQFPDLHSELNLSSLELGDSALYFCASSPPRGGEQFFGPGTRLTVL.

The V and J genes are TRBV5-6 and TRBJ1-6; D is possibly TRBD1 (6 bases). V lost 0 bases and J 9 bases, leaving 10 bases between the germline ends. The CDR3 extends over 14 amino acids. Germline values: CDR1 SGHDT, CDR2 YYEEEE. CDR3 region: CASSLVRGSSPLHF. In DNA, the CDR3 is TGTGCCAGCAGCTTGGTAAGGGGGAGTTCACCCCTCCACTTT. The whole variable domain, filled in from reference TRBV5-6 and TRBJ1-6, reads DAGVTQSPTHLIKTRGQQVTLRCSPKSGHDTVSWYQQALGQGPQFIFQYYEEEERQRGNFPDRFSGHQFPNYSSELNVNALLLGDSALYLCASSLVRGSSPLHFGNGTRLTVT.

This clone was observed a few times. This chain links TRBV9 with TRBJ1-4; weak D call: TRBD1 (5 bases). Germline loops: CDR1 SGDLS, CDR2 YYNGEE. This CDR3 has 15 residues. The V and J ends lost 0 bases and 4 bases respectively, with 10 bases between them. The CDR3 region has the DNA TGTGCCAGCAGCGTAGGGTGGGGGGATAATGAAAAACTGTTTTTT. This encodes CASSVGWGDNEKLFF.

This chain joins TRBV7-2 and TRBJ2-7; D is uncertain. Per germline, CDR1 SGHTA and CDR2 FQGNSA. Trimming pared 7 bases from V and 0 bases from J, leaving 10 bases between. This CDR3 region has 13 residues. In DNA form, the CDR3 reads TGTGCCAGCACAATACCGGGCTCCTACGAGCAGTACTTC. Translated, it gives CASTIPGSYEQYF.

The sample holds a few counts of this clone. The J gene is TRBJ2-7, the V gene TRBV6-1, with TRBD2 as a possible D gene (6 bases). Germline assignment: CDR1 MNHNS and CDR2 SASEGT. V lost 5 bases, J lost 6 bases, and 17 bases lay in between. The CDR3 length is 14 residues. In DNA form, the CDR3 reads TGTGCCAGCAGTTCCCGGTCCCGCGGGGCCGAGCAGTACTTC. The encoded protein is CASSSRSRGAEQYF.

The chain recombines TRBV6-6 with TRBJ1-6, with 8 bases identical to TRBD1. Germline lookup yields CDR1 MNHNY and CDR2 SVGAGI (reference sequence). The CDR3 totals 15 residues. V shed 0 bases, J shed 5 bases, and the junction held 0 bases outside the gene matches. In DNA form, the CDR3 reads TGTGCCAGCAGTTACTCGGGACAGGATAATTCACCCCTCCACTTT. Protein sequence: CASSYSGQDNSPLHF.

This chain links TRBV11-3 with TRBJ2-7; tentatively, D is TRBD1 (5 bases). The CDR3 extends over 15 amino acids. The germline V gene has CDR1 SGHNT and CDR2 YENEEA. V was cut by 5 bases and J by 3 bases, with 17 bases left in between. CDR3 residues: CASSPSRPQGYEQYF. Here the CDR3 DNA reads TGTGCCAGCAGCCCGAGCCGGCCCCAGGGCTACGAGCAGTACTTC.

The chain has TRBV2 and TRBJ1-6, with unresolved D. Trimming took 3 bases from V and 11 from J, leaving 8 bases between them. This CDR3 comprises 12 residues. Germline CDR1 is SNHLY and CDR2 is FYNNEI. The CDR3: CASSEVGPPLHF. CDR3 bases: TGTGCCAGCAGTGAGGTGGGCCCACCCCTCCACTTT. The full variable domain, completed using reference TRBV2 and TRBJ1-6, is EPEVTQTPSHQVTQMGQEVILRCVPISNHLYFYWYRQILGQKVEFLVSFYNNEISEKSEIFDDQFSVERPDGSNFTLKIRSTKLEDSAMYFCASSEVGPPLHFGNGTRLTVT.

This chain joins TRBV5-1 and TRBJ2-7; TRBD2 matches 7 bases. V trimming: 5 bases; J trimming: 3 bases; junction bases outside the gene matches: 8. CDR3 length equals 14 residues. Per the germline V gene, CDR1 is SGHRS and CDR2 is YFSETQ. CDR3 loop: CASRFGTTNYEQYF. The CDR3 DNA follows: TGCGCCAGCAGGTTCGGGACTACTAACTACGAGCAGTACTTC. The entire variable domain, with the rest obtained from reference TRBV5-1 and TRBJ2-7, is as follows: KAGVTQTPRYLIKTRGQQVTLSCSPISGHRSVSWYQQTPGQGLQFLFEYFSETQRNKGNFPGRFSGRQFSNSRSEMNVSTLELGDSALYLCASRFGTTNYEQYFGPGTRLTVT.

V is TRBV19 and J is TRBJ1-3; TRBD1 is a possible D gene (5 bases). Germline-derived CDR1 and CDR2 are LNHDA and SQIVND (reference sequence). The CDR3 sequence is 16 residues long. The V and J ends lost 5 bases and 2 bases respectively, with 16 bases between them. The CDR3 sequence: CASSLIHGGTGNTIYF. The CDR3 DNA is TGTGCCAGTAGTTTAATTCACGGGGGGACTGGAAACACCATATATTTT. Full variable domain (outside the CDR3, taken from reference TRBV19 and TRBJ1-3): DGGITQSPKYLFRKEGQNVTLSCEQNLNHDAMYWYRQDPGQGLRLIYYSQIVNDFQKGDIAEGYSVSREKKESFPLTVTSAQKNPTAFYLCASSLIHGGTGNTIYFGEGSWLTVV.

The chain couples TRBV18 to TRBJ1-6; TRBD1 matches 9 bases. The J segment lost 8 bases and the V segment lost 2 bases, leaving 7 bases of the junction unmatched. The V gene's germline CDR1 is KGHSH and CDR2 LQKENI. The CDR3 consists of 16 residues. The CDR3 protein is CASSPWTGALHSPLHF. The CDR3 DNA is TGTGCCAGCTCACCATGGACAGGGGCCCTTCATTCACCCCTCCACTTT.

The V and J genes are TRBV10-3 and TRBJ2-5; 7 positions match TRBD1. The J segment lost 4 bases and the V segment lost 2 bases, leaving 10 bases of the junction unmatched. Germline V lookup: CDR1 ENHRY, CDR2 SYGVKD. This CDR3 is 16 amino acids long. The CDR3: CAISERTGTPIETQYF. The CDR3 nucleotides read TGTGCCATCAGTGAGCGGACAGGCACTCCAATAGAGACCCAGTACTTC.